This TCR beta chain was captured by sequencing in a study of breast tumors, draining lymph nodes, adjacent tissues. Using its own MiXCR run on the multiplex PCR reads, TCRdb lists one record per CDR3 protein. The sample includes some 250,000 distinct CDR3 sequences, under 40% of them seen just once. This clonotype was observed many times. Axillary draining lymph nodes of breast cancer patients supplied the node samples. CDR3 length equals 16 residues. Germline V CDR1 and CDR2: SGHTA, FQGNSA. The V and J ends lost 1 base and 2 bases, in that order; junction bases with no gene match: 6. This TCR was sampled from a female donor with breast cancer. Some clones in this sample may be carry-over from other donors' samples. The chain uses TRBV7-2 and TRBJ2-3, with 7 bases matching TRBD2. Sequences were obtained from axillary lymph node tissue. CDR3 DNA sequence: TGTGCCAGCAGCTTAGAAGCGCGGGGGAACACAGATACGCAGTATTTT. It is translated as CASSLEARGNTDTQYF.